The 2 T cell receptor beta chains below all came from one sample that was sequenced in a study of blood T cells in healthy people across ages (dated by TCRdb to the mid-2010s). Library preparation was by 5' RACE. Sequencing was performed on an Illumina HiSeq 2500. A second PCR of roughly 7 to 11 cycles was performed with a sample-barcoded 5' primer and a J-beta primer mix. TCRdb reprocessing: public reads trimmed at Q25 with fastp, clones called with MiXCR, in-frame beta chains kept. CDR3 protein sequences are deduplicated, and each keeps its most common genes and DNA. This sample is represented by hundreds of thousands of distinct CDR3 sequences; about 62% of them were singletons. Of the sample, around 22% falls within the top ten clones. Sequences were obtained from blood. The receptors derive from a man younger than 45 in good health.

This clonotype was seen a single time. V is TRBV4-2 and J is TRBJ2-1; the D is unclear. Trimming cost V 0 bases and J 7 bases, with 10 bases left between them. The germline CDR1 and CDR2 sequences are LGHNA and YNFKEQ. The CDR3 runs 14 residues. The CDR3 loop reads CASSQDHNLNEQFF. CDR3 sequence (DNA): TGTGCCAGCAGCCAAGATCACAACTTAAATGAGCAGTTCTTC.

The CDR3 nucleotides are TGTGCCAGCAGACGAGAACTGGACTCAGATACGCAGTATTTT. The encoded protein is CASRRELDSDTQYF. The rearrangement joins TRBV28 to TRBJ2-3; a possible D gene is TRBD2 (5 bases). From germline, CDR1 is MDHEN and CDR2 SYDVKM. There are 14 residues in the CDR3. Between the trimmed V and J ends, which lost 6 bases and 4 bases, there was a span of 14 bases.